This T cell receptor beta chain originates from a study of cytomegalovirus exposure and HLA in healthy donors. Turning to the study itself: There were 100 million to 130 million unique TCR beta sequences, drawn from some 180 million T cells, in an earlier analysis. Study-level points and caveats: In a later analysis, most CMV-associated TCR beta chains appeared HLA-restricted. The authors later linked a missense DCLRE1C variant to TCR beta V- and J-gene trimming. Rare sequences made up most TCRs, while some public TCRs were found in many donors.

The PCR had 60 Vbeta and 13 Jbeta primers. Libraries were prepared by immunoSEQ multiplex PCR; TCRdb keeps only in-frame clonotypes and omits some of them. This sample has 110,000 or so clones, with around 80% found just once. The CDR3 is 15 residues long. V lost 4 bases and J lost 4; bases outside the gene matches: 2. The germline gives CDR1 LGHNA, CDR2 YNFKEQ. This clone was detected once. Antigen specificity is unknown. This chain connects TRBV4-2 to TRBJ2-1, with 12 bases that match TRBD2. Sequenced: PBMCs. The sequence was collected from a male donor in good health and CMV-seronegative. As DNA, the CDR3 is TGTGCCAGCAGCCCCGGGACTAGCGGGTACAATGAGCAGTTCTTC. This sequence encodes CASSPGTSGYNEQFF.